The subject of this entry is one T cell receptor (beta chain). The antigen remains undetermined. The sample is drawn from a study of cytomegalovirus exposure and HLA in healthy donors. The study, taken as a whole, reports: CMV serostatus alone was available as immune exposure information.

Vbeta (60) and Jbeta (13) primers were used in the PCR. How the authors handled the data: A later analysis counted around 80 million unique TCR beta chains, about 10 million shared. Using immunoSEQ multiplex PCR, the repertoire was profiled, and TCRdb retains in-frame clones only, with some absent. V, J and clone size are those of that table, while D and trimming were read from the DNA. In the table there are fewer than 200,000 clones, roughly 70% of which are singletons. Between the trimmed V and J ends, which lost 4 bases and 0 bases, there was a span of 10 bases. CDR1 and CDR2 from the germline V gene are MNHEY and SVGAGI. CDR3 length: 15 amino acids.

V is TRBV6-5 and J is TRBJ2-1; D is unresolved. This sequence originates from a woman in her 30s in good health and CMV-seronegative. Sequencing used PBMCs. The CDR3 loop reads CASSLRLSSYNEQFF. In DNA form, the CDR3 reads TGTGCCAGCAGTTTGCGCCTAAGCTCCTACAATGAGCAGTTCTTC.